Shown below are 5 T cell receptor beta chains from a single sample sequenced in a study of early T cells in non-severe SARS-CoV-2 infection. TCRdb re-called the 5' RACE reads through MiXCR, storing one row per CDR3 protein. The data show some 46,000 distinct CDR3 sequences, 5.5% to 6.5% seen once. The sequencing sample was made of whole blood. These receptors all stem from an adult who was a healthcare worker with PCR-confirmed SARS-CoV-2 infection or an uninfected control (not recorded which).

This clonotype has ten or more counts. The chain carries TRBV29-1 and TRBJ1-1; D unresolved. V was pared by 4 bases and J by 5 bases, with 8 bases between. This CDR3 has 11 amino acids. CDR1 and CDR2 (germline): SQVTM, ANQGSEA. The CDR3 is CSVGGDTEAFF. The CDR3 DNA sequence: TGCAGCGTTGGTGGGGATACTGAAGCTTTCTTT.

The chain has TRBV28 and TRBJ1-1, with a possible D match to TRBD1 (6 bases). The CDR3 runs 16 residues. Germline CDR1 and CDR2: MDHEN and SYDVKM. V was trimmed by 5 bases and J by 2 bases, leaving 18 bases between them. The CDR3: CASSLDRRRSNTEAFF. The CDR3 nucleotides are TGTGCCAGCAGTCTCGACAGGAGACGTAGTAACACTGAAGCTTTCTTT.

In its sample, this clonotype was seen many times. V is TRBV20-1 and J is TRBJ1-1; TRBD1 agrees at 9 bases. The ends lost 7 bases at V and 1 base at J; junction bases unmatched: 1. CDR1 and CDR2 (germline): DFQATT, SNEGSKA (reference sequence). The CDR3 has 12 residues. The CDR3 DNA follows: TGCAGTGTGGACAGGGGGAACACTGAAGCTTTCTTT. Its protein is CSVDRGNTEAFF.

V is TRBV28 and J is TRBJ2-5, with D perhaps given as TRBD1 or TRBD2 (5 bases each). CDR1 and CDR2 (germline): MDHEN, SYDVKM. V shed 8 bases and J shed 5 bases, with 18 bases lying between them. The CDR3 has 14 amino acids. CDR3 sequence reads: CASYVTGARETQYF. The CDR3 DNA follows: TGTGCCAGCTATGTAACCGGGGCCAGGGAGACCCAGTACTTC.

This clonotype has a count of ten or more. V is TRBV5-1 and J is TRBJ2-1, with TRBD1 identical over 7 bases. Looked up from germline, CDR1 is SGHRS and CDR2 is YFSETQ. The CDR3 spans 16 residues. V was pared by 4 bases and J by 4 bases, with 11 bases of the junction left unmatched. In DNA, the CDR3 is TGCGCCAGCAGCCCTACCGGGACAGACGTATACAATGAGCAGTTCTTC. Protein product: CASSPTGTDVYNEQFF.